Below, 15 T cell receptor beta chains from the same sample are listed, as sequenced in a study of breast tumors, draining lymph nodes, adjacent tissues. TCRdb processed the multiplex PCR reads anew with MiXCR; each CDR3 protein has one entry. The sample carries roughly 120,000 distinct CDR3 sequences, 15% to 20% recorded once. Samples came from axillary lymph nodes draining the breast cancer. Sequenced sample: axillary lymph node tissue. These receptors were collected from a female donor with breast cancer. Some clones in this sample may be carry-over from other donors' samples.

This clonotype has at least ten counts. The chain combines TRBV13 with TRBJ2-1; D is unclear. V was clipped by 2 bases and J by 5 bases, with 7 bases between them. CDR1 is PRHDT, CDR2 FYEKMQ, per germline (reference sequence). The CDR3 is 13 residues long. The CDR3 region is CASSLHGDNEQFF. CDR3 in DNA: TGTGCCAGCAGCTTACATGGCGACAATGAGCAGTTCTTC.

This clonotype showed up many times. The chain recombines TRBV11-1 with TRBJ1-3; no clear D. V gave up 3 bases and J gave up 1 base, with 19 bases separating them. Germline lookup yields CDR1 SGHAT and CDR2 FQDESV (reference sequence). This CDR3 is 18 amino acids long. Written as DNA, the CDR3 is TGTGCCAGCAGCTTGCAGGTGGGGAACCTCGCATCTGGAAACACCATATATTTT. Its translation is CASSLQVGNLASGNTIYF.

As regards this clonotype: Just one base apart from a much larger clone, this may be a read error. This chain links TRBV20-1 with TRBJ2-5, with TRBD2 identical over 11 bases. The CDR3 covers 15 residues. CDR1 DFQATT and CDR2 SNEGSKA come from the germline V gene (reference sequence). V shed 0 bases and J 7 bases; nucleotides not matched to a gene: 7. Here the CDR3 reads CSARDPTSGEGTQYF. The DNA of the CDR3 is TGCAGTGCTAGAGATCCGACTAGCGGGGAAGGGACCCAGTACTTC.

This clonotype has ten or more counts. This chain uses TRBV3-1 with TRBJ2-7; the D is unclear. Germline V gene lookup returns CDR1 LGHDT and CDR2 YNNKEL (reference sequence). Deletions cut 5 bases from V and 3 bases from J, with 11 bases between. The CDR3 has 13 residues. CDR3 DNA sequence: TGTGCCAGCAGCTCGGACCCTAACTACGAGCAGTACTTC. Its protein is CASSSDPNYEQYF.

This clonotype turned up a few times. CDR3 nucleotide sequence: TGTGCCAGCAGCCAAGAAGGGACAGCATATGAGCAGTTCTTC. This sequence encodes CASSQEGTAYEQFF. This chain connects TRBV3-1 to TRBJ2-1; 7 bases align to TRBD1. V shed 0 bases and J 8 bases; nucleotides not matched to a gene: 4. Germline CDR1 and CDR2: LGHDT and YNNKEL (reference sequence). The CDR3 contains 14 residues.

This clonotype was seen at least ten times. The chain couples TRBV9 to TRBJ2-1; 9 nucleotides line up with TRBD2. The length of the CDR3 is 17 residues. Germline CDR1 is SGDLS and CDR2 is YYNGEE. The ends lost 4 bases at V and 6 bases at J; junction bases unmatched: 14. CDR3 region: CASSPRLGSGSANEQFF. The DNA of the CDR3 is TGTGCCAGCAGCCCCCGATTAGGTAGCGGGAGCGCCAATGAGCAGTTCTTC.

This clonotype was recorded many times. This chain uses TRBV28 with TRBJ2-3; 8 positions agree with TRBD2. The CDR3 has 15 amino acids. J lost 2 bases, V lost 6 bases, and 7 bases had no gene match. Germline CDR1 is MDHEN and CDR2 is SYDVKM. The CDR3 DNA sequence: TGTGCCAGCAGACGAGCGGGAGTCGACACAGATACGCAGTATTTT. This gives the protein CASRRAGVDTDTQYF.

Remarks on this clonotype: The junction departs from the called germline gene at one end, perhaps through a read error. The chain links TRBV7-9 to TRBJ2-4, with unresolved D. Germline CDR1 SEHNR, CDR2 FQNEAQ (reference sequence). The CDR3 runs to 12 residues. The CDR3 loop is CASSFAFLDSTF. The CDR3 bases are TGTGCCAGCAGCTTCGCTTTTCTAGATAGTACCTTC. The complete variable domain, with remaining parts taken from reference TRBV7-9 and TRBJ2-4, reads DTGVSQNPRHKITKRGQNVTFRCDPISEHNRLYWYRQTLGQGPEFLTYFQNEAQLEKSRLLSDRFSAERPKGSFSTLEIQRTEQGDSAMYLCASSFAFLDSTFGAGTRLSVL.

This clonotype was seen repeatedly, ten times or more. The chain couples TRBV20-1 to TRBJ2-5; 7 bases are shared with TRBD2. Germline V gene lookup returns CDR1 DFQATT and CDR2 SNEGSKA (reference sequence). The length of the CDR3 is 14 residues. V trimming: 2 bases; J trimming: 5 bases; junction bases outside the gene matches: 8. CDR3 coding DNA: TGCAGTGCTAGATGGGGGGGACCCCGGGAGACCCAGTACTTC. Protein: CSARWGGPRETQYF.

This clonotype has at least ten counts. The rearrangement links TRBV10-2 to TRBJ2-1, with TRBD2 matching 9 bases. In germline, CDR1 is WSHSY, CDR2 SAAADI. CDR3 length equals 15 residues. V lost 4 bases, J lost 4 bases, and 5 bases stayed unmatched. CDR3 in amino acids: CASSGPSGTYNEQFF. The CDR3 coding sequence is TGCGCCAGCAGTGGTCCTAGCGGGACTTACAATGAGCAGTTCTTC.

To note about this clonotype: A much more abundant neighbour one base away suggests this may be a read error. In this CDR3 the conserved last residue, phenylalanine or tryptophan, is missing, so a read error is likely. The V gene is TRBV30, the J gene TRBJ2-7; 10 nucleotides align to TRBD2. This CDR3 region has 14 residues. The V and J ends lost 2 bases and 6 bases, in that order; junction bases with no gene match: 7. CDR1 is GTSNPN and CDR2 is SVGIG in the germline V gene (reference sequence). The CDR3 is CAWSIRLAGAEQYL. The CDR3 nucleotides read TGTGCCTGGAGTATTCGCCTAGCGGGAGCCGAGCAGTACTTG.

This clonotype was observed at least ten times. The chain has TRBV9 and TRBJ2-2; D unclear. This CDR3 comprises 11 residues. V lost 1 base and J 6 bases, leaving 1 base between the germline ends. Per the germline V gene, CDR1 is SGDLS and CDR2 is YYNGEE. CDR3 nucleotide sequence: TGTGCCAGCAGCGTACCCGGGGAGCTGTTTTTT. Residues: CASSVPGELFF.

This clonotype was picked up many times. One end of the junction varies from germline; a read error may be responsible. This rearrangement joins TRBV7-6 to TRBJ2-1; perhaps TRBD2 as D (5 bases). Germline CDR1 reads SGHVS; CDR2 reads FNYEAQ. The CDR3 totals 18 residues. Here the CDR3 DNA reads TGTGCCAGCAGCTTCGGCGGCGTGAGCGGTCCCTCCTACAATAAGCAGTTCTTC. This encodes CASSFGGVSGPSYNKQFF.

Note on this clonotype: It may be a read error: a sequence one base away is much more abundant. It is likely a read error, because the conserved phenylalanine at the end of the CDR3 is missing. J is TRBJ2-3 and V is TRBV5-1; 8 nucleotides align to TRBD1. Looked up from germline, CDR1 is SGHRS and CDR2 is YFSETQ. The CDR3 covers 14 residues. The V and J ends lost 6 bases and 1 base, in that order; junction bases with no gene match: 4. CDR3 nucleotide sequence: TGCGCCAGCACCCCGGGACAGGGCACAGATACGCAGTATTCT. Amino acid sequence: CASTPGQGTDTQYS.

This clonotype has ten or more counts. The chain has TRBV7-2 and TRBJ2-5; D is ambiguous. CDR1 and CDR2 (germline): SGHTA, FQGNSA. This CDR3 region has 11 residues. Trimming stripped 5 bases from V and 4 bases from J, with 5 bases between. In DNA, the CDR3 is TGTGCCAGCAGCAACGGAGAGACCCAGTACTTC. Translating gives CASSNGETQYF.